This T cell receptor beta chain was retrieved from a study of blood T cells in healthy people across ages. Comment on this clonotype: Its antigen is unidentified.

Sample-barcoded 5' priming and a J-beta primer mix drove a second PCR of roughly 6 to 12 cycles. MiXCR, run by TCRdb on the 5' RACE reads, gives a single entry per CDR3 protein. The sample yields around 1,500,000 distinct CDR3 sequences, over 25% seen once. The study, taken as a whole, reports: It was not possible, with unsorted PBMCs, to conclusively compare naive and antigen-experienced cells. Estimated diversity across one million T cells was deemed an underestimate. In these data, TCR beta diversity tracked strongly with naive T cell percentage. Roughly linear age-related decline in beta diversity appeared, significant by age approximately 41.

The sequence was collected from a woman in her 30s in good health. Sequencing was performed on blood.

The CDR3 nucleotides are TGCAGCGGGTTTTTGGGGACCAATGAGCAGTACTTC. This gives the protein CSGFLGTNEQYF. The chain couples TRBV29-1 to TRBJ2-4; D may match TRBD1 or TRBD2 (5 bases each). CDR3 length: 12 residues. Trimming left V 7 bases short and J 13 bases short, with 20 bases between. Per the germline V gene, CDR1 is SQVTM and CDR2 is ANQGSEA.